The text below deals with one TCR beta chain. This specimen belongs to a study of cytomegalovirus exposure and HLA in healthy donors. PCR amplification relied on 60 Vbeta primers (plus 13 Jbeta primers). Original processing methods: Later reanalysis found around 80 million unique TCR beta chains, 10 million to 12 million of them shared. TCRdb's table, derived via immunoSEQ multiplex PCR, lists solely in-frame clones and lacks some. The V and J calls and the clone size are those of that table, but D and trimming were determined from the DNA. The table shows around 110,000 clones, with around 85% occurring only once. V shed 5 bases and J shed 6 bases, with 8 bases lying between them. CDR1 is MNHNY and CDR2 is SVGAGI in the germline V gene (reference sequence). The CDR3 sequence is 12 residues long.

The gene calls are TRBV6-6 and TRBJ2-1; TRBD1 is a possible D gene (5 bases). Sequenced: PBMCs. The sequence derives from a man aged 25 to 40 in good health and CMV-seronegative. The CDR3 region has the DNA TGTGCCAGCAGTCGACAGACCAATGAGCAGTTCTTC. It specifies CASSRQTNEQFF.